The text below deals with one T cell receptor (beta chain). Its specificity is unknown. This entry belongs to a study of shared clonotypes between healthy human individuals. The protocol was immunoSEQ multiplex PCR, while the TCRdb copy is restricted to in-frame clones and leaves out a portion. The profile shows more than 550,000 clones, less than 95% of them singletons. Broader study findings: Investigators collected only blood, and repertoires in tissues likely differ. There were few donors, and this limited the genetic and exposure-history diversity represented.

V was clipped by 5 bases and J by 5 bases; unmatched bases: 15. The CDR3 spans 18 residues. Germline-derived CDR1 and CDR2 are SGHAT and FQNNGV. This chain uses TRBV11-2 with TRBJ2-2; 9 bases line up with TRBD2. The TCR was taken from a man in his late teens or twenties in good health. Some clones in this sample may be carry-over from other donors' samples. The sample taken for sequencing was memory CD8+ T cells from PBMCs. As to subset: CD45RO+ cells pooled with CCR7-negative TemRA cells. The CDR3 loop reads CASSSRQGTSYSTGELFF. The CDR3 nucleotides read TGTGCCAGCAGCAGTCGCCAGGGGACTAGCTACTCGACCGGGGAGCTGTTTTTT.